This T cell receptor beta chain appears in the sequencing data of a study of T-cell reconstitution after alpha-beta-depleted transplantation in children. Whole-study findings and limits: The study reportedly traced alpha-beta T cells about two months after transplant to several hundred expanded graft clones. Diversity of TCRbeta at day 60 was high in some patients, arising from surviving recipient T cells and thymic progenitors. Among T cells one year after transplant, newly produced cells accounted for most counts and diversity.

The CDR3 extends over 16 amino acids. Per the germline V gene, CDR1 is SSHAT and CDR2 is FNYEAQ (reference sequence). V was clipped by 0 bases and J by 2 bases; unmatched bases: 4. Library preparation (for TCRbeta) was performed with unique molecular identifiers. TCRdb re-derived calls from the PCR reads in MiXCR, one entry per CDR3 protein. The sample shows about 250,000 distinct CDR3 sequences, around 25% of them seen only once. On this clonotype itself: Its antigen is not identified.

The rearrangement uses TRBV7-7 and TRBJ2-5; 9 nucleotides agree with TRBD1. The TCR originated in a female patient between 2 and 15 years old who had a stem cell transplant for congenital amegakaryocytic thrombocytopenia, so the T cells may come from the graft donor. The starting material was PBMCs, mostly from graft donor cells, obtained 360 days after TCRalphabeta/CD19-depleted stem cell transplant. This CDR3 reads CASSLAGTGPQETQYF. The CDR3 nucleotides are TGTGCCAGCAGCTTAGCTGGGACAGGGCCTCAAGAGACCCAGTACTTC.